A selection of T cell receptor beta chains follows, all from one sample in a study of blood T cell repertoires in COVID-19. Measured with immunoSEQ multiplex PCR; TCRdb has only the in-frame clones, and not every one. The table lists about 30,000 clones, about 90% of them singletons. What was sequenced was peripheral blood. The receptors here all came from a human donor with active COVID-19. The donor label of this sample is uncertain. Both conserved end residues are part of each CDR3. Each record gives: D gene, V gene, J gene, clone size, CDR3 DNA, CDR3 protein. D genes are given only for firm matches. Rows give clone size only sometimes, using once, few, many, or a class for an expanded clone.

D: -; V: TRBV24-1; J: TRBJ2-1; size: -; DNA: TGTGCCACCAGTGACGGACTTGAACAGTTCTTC; CDR3: CATSDGLEQFF
D: -; V: TRBV7-8; J: TRBJ1-6; size: -; DNA: TGTGCCAGCAGCCAACTCTCGAGCTCCTATAATTCACCCCTCCACTTT; CDR3: CASSQLSSSYNSPLHF
D: TRBD2; V: TRBV3-1/TRBV3-2; J: TRBJ2-1; size: once; DNA: TGTGCCAGCAGCTTCGGGACTAGCGGGGTGGGCAATGAGCAGTTCTTC; CDR3: CASSFGTSGVGNEQFF
D: TRBD2; V: TRBV19; J: TRBJ2-2; size: -; DNA: TGTGCCAGTAGGGGAGCGGGGCTGAACACCGGGGAGCTGTTTTTT; CDR3: CASRGAGLNTGELFF
D: -; V: TRBV21-1; J: TRBJ2-7; size: -; DNA: TGTGCCAGCAGCAAAGACCGGGACTGGAAGTACTTC; CDR3: CASSKDRDWKYF
D: -; V: TRBV6-5; J: TRBJ1-3; size: -; DNA: TGTGCCAGCAGTCTCCGCGGGGCTCCTGGAAACACCATATATTTT; CDR3: CASSLRGAPGNTIYF
D: -; V: TRBV2; J: TRBJ2-7; size: -; DNA: TGTGCCAGCAGGGCCCTTATCTACGAGCAGTACTTC; CDR3: CASRALIYEQYF
D: -; V: TRBV11-2; J: TRBJ2-2; size: once; DNA: TGTGCCAGCAGCCGAGAAGGGGTGGGGCGCACCGGGGAGCTGTTTTTT; CDR3: CASSREGVGRTGELFF
D: TRBD2; V: TRBV7-6; J: TRBJ2-7; size: -; DNA: TGTGCCAGCACCGTCGGGACTAGCGGGAGTCACGAGCAGTACTTC; CDR3: CASTVGTSGSHEQYF
D: TRBD1; V: TRBV7-3; J: TRBJ1-2; size: few; DNA: TGTGCCAGCAGCTCCGAAAGAGGGGGCCGGTATGGCTACACCTTC; CDR3: CASSSERGGRYGYTF
D: TRBD2; V: TRBV20-1; J: TRBJ2-7; size: once; DNA: TGCAGTGCTTCTAGCGGGCACGAGCAGTACTTC; CDR3: CSASSGHEQYF
D: -; V: TRBV15; J: TRBJ1-2; size: -; DNA: TGTGCCACCAGCAGAGTTCGGGAGACACTCTATGGCTACACCTTC; CDR3: CATSRVRETLYGYTF
D: TRBD2; V: TRBV15; J: TRBJ2-5; size: few; DNA: TGTGCCACCAGGTCTGGGACTAGCGGGAGGACGTACCAAGAGACCCAGTACTTC; CDR3: CATRSGTSGRTYQETQYF
D: -; V: TRBV3-1/TRBV3-2; J: TRBJ1-4; size: once; DNA: TGTGCCAGCGCAGCAACTAATGAAAAACTGTTTTTT; CDR3: CASAATNEKLFF
D: TRBD2; V: TRBV7-9; J: TRBJ2-3; size: -; DNA: TGTGCCAGCAGCTTAGCCCCCACTAGCGCAGATACGCAGTATTTT; CDR3: CASSLAPTSADTQYF
D: -; V: TRBV7-7; J: TRBJ2-2; size: -; DNA: TGTGCTAGCAGCTCTCTCGGGAGTACCGGGGAGCTGTTTTTT; CDR3: CASSSLGSTGELFF
D: TRBD2; V: TRBV11-1; J: TRBJ2-5; size: once; DNA: TGTGCCAGCAGCTTAGAGCAGACTAGCGTCCAAGAGACCCAGTACTTC; CDR3: CASSLEQTSVQETQYF
D: TRBD2; V: TRBV25-1; J: TRBJ2-1; size: -; DNA: TGTGCCAGCAGTGACAGGCTAGCGGGAAAGTACAATGAGCAGTTCTTC; CDR3: CASSDRLAGKYNEQFF
D: -; V: TRBV18; J: TRBJ2-2; size: -; DNA: TGTGCCAGCTCACCAGGTACTACCGGGGAGCTGTTTTTT; CDR3: CASSPGTTGELFF
D: -; V: TRBV5-6; J: TRBJ2-2; size: -; DNA: TGTGCCAGCAGCTTGGTCGGGTTTCTCGACACCGGGGAGCTGTTTTTT; CDR3: CASSLVGFLDTGELFF
D: TRBD2; V: TRBV7-8; J: TRBJ2-3; size: -; DNA: TGTGCCAGCAGCTTAATAGCGGGAGGGCCCCTAGATACGCAGTATTTT; CDR3: CASSLIAGGPLDTQYF
D: -; V: TRBV7-3; J: TRBJ2-7; size: once; DNA: TGTGCCAGCAGCTTAGGGCAGGGGTCCCACGAGCAGTACTTC; CDR3: CASSLGQGSHEQYF
D: TRBD1; V: TRBV6-5; J: TRBJ1-4; size: -; DNA: TGTGCCAGCAGGACAGGGGGCGAAAAACTGTTTTTT; CDR3: CASRTGGEKLFF
D: -; V: TRBV7-2; J: TRBJ1-2; size: -; DNA: TGTGCCGGGCAAAACCAGGACTATGGCTACACCTTC; CDR3: CAGQNQDYGYTF
D: TRBD1; V: TRBV19; J: TRBJ1-5; size: -; DNA: TGTGCCAGTATAGCGACAGGGTCGGTTCAGCCCCAGCATTTT; CDR3: CASIATGSVQPQHF
D: TRBD2; V: TRBV11-2; J: TRBJ2-7; size: once; DNA: TGTGCCAGCAGCTCAATGCGGGAGGGCCCTCAAGAGCAGTACTTC; CDR3: CASSSMREGPQEQYF
D: TRBD1; V: TRBV5-1; J: TRBJ2-1; size: -; DNA: TGCGCCAGCAGTTCACAGGGGTCCTACAATGAGCAGTTCTTC; CDR3: CASSSQGSYNEQFF
D: -; V: TRBV11-3; J: TRBJ2-7; size: once; DNA: TGTGCCAGCAGCTTAGATGCTATAAGCGAGCAGTACTTC; CDR3: CASSLDAISEQYF
D: -; V: TRBV11-1; J: TRBJ2-3; size: -; DNA: TGTGCCAGCAGCTTAGTAGGCGGGACGCCTACAGATACGCAGTATTTT; CDR3: CASSLVGGTPTDTQYF